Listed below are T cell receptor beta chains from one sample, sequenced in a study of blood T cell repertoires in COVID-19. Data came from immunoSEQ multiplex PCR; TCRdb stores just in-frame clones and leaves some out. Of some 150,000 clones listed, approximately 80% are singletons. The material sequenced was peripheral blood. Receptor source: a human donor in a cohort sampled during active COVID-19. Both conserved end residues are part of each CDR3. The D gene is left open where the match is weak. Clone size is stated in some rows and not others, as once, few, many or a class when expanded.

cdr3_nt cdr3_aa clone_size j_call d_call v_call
TGTGCCAGCAGCTTAGAAGAGTCCACTGAAGCTTTCTTT CASSLEESTEAFF NA TRBJ1-1 NA TRBV11-3
TGTGCCAGCAGTTTAGGGGGGGGACCCCTCCACTTT CASSLGGGPLHF NA TRBJ1-6 NA TRBV12-3/TRBV12-4
TGTGCCAGCAGCTTATACGGGGGGGCCAATGCAGATACGCAGTATTTT CASSLYGGANADTQYF NA TRBJ2-3 TRBD2 TRBV7-2
TGTGCCAGCAGACCGGGGGGCTCTCCCACAGATACGCAGTATTTT CASRPGGSPTDTQYF NA TRBJ2-3 NA TRBV5-4
TGCGCCAGCAGCCAAGATCGGTTCGGCGGCTCCTACGAGCAGTACTTC CASSQDRFGGSYEQYF NA TRBJ2-7 NA TRBV4-3
TGTGCCAGCAGCCCTGGCCTAGCGGAGTACACAGATACGCAGTATTTT CASSPGLAEYTDTQYF NA TRBJ2-3 TRBD2 TRBV16
TGCGCCAGCAGCTTGGCCGTAGGGGGCAATGAGCAGTTCTTC CASSLAVGGNEQFF NA TRBJ2-1 NA TRBV5-1
TGTGCCAGCAGCTGGACAGGGCCCTACGAGCAGTACTTC CASSWTGPYEQYF NA TRBJ2-7 TRBD1 TRBV5-8
TGTGCCAGCAGCTTGAGGTGGTCAGGTCGGTTCAGTTTTTTT CASSLRWSGRFSFF NA TRBJ1-4 NA TRBV5-8
TGTGCCAGCAGTTTCAGGGGGCTCCATGGCGGCTACACCTTC CASSFRGLHGGYTF NA TRBJ1-2 TRBD1 TRBV27
TGTGCCAGCAGTGGGCAGGGCTCCTATAATTCACCCCTCCACTTT CASSGQGSYNSPLHF NA TRBJ1-6 NA TRBV7-2
TGCGCCAGCAGCCAAGATCCTCTATCTAGCACAGATACGCAGTATTTT CASSQDPLSSTDTQYF NA TRBJ2-3 NA TRBV4-1
TGCGCCAGCAGTACGGGACAGTCTAACTATGGCTACACCTTC CASSTGQSNYGYTF NA TRBJ1-2 TRBD1 TRBV5-1
TGTGCCAGCAGCTTAGTACCAGGGGCCTATGGCTACACCTTC CASSLVPGAYGYTF few TRBJ1-2 NA TRBV7-2
TGTGCCAGCAGGCAAACAGGGGCCTATGGCTACACCTTC CASRQTGAYGYTF NA TRBJ1-2 TRBD1 TRBV27
TGTGCCAGTAGCCCAACCGGGACCTACGAGCAGTACTTC CASSPTGTYEQYF NA TRBJ2-7 NA TRBV19
TGTGCCTGGAGTACATCGGGGGGGGGTCAGCCCCAGCATTTT CAWSTSGGGQPQHF NA TRBJ1-5 NA TRBV30
TGTGCCAGCAGCTTACTTACTAGCGGGGGGGCAAATACGCAGTATTTT CASSLLTSGGANTQYF NA TRBJ2-3 TRBD2 TRBV7-8
TGTGCCAGCAGTGTCAGGGGCCCCGACGAGCAGTACTTC CASSVRGPDEQYF NA TRBJ2-7 NA TRBV9
TGTGCCATCAGTGAAGCGGCAAGTAACACCGGGGAGCTGTTTTTT CAISEAASNTGELFF NA TRBJ2-2 NA TRBV10-3
TGTGCCAGCAGCTTAGATCGACAGTCTGGGGCTTTCTTT CASSLDRQSGAFF NA TRBJ1-1 NA TRBV11-3
TGTGCCAGCAGCGGGGAGGATAACTATGGCTACACCTTC CASSGEDNYGYTF NA TRBJ1-2 NA TRBV6-2/TRBV6-3
TGTGCCAGCAGCTTCGGACAGGGGGAAGAGACCCAGTACTTC CASSFGQGEETQYF NA TRBJ2-5 TRBD1 TRBV5-4
TGTGCCAGCAGTTACAAGCCAACTTCTCCCTACGAGCAGTACTTC CASSYKPTSPYEQYF NA TRBJ2-7 NA TRBV6-6
TGTGCCAGCATCCCCCCGGGGGGCAATTCACCCCTCCACTTT CASIPPGGNSPLHF NA TRBJ1-6 NA TRBV28
TGTGCCAGTAGTATTGTAGGGGCTAGCTACGAGCAGTACTTC CASSIVGASYEQYF few TRBJ2-7 NA TRBV19
TGTGCCAGCAGCCCCTTGGGGACAGGCCCTTACGAGCAGTACTTC CASSPLGTGPYEQYF NA TRBJ2-7 TRBD1 TRBV7-8
TGTGCCAGTAGTATAGGGGGGACAGGGTGGCAAGAGACCCAGTACTTC CASSIGGTGWQETQYF NA TRBJ2-5 TRBD1 TRBV19
TGTGCCAGCTCCCTGGGTCAGGGGCACCAAAATGAGCAGTTCTTC CASSLGQGHQNEQFF NA TRBJ2-1 NA TRBV18
TGTGCCAGCTCACCAAACGACAGGGTGTGGGGCACTGAAGCTTTCTTT CASSPNDRVWGTEAFF NA TRBJ1-1 TRBD1 TRBV18
TGTGCCAGCAGCTCCTACTCCTACAATGAGCAGTTCTTC CASSSYSYNEQFF NA TRBJ2-1 NA TRBV7-2
TGTGCCAGCAGCTTCGCGGGGGGAGAGGAGGAGACCCAGTACTTC CASSFAGGEEETQYF once TRBJ2-5 TRBD2 TRBV11-2
TGCAGCGCCCCCACACCCCCAACTAATGAAAAACTGTTTTTT CSAPTPPTNEKLFF once TRBJ1-4 NA TRBV29-1
TGTGCCAGTAGTATGGGTTGGGACAGTAGCCGGAATACGCAGTATTTT CASSMGWDSSRNTQYF NA TRBJ2-3 TRBD1 TRBV19
TGTGCCAGCAGTCCTAACAGGGCTCTACCCTATGGCTACACCTTC CASSPNRALPYGYTF few TRBJ1-2 NA TRBV3-1/TRBV3-2
TGTGCCAGCAGCTGGACAGGGAGTGCCGGGGAGCTGTTTTTT CASSWTGSAGELFF few TRBJ2-2 TRBD1 TRBV6-5
TGTGCCAGCAGCTTGGCCCCCCTCAGTGGCTACACCTTC CASSLAPLSGYTF NA TRBJ1-2 NA TRBV5-6
TGTGCCAGCAGTGACGGGACTCCACGGAGAGGGACCCAGTACTTC CASSDGTPRRGTQYF once TRBJ2-5 NA TRBV2
TGCGCCAGCAGCCAGGACAGGGGAGGTGGCTACACCTTC CASSQDRGGGYTF NA TRBJ1-2 TRBD1 TRBV4-3